A selection of T cell receptor beta chains follows, all from one sample in a study of T cell responses to AZD1222 COVID-19 vaccine. Generated by immunoSEQ multiplex PCR, the TCRdb table keeps only in-frame clones and is missing some. The sample lists about 96,000 clones; 75% to 90% were seen once. This material consisted of peripheral blood, taken on day 0 of AZD1222 vaccination. These receptors all stem from an adult in good health. Both conserved end residues are part of each CDR3. Fields, in order: V gene, J gene, clone size, D gene, CDR3 DNA, CDR3 protein. D genes are given only for firm matches. Size tells how often a clone was seen (once, few, many) or the class of an expanded clone, and some rows leave it out.

TRBV13,TRBJ1-1,.,TRBD1,TGTGCCAGCAGCTCCGGGACAGGGGGGGCTGAAGCTTTCTTT,CASSSGTGGAEAFF
TRBV5-6,TRBJ1-4,.,.,TGTGCCAGCAGTATATGGGCAGTCGGTGAAAAACTGTTTTTT,CASSIWAVGEKLFF
TRBV28,TRBJ2-6,.,TRBD1,TGTGCCAGCAGCCGACAGGGTACCGGGGCCAACGTCCTGACTTTC,CASSRQGTGANVLTF
TRBV5-6,TRBJ1-2,.,.,TGTGCCAAACGACAGCTACTACACAATAACTATGGCTACACCTTC,CAKRQLLHNNYGYTF
TRBV12-3/TRBV12-4,TRBJ1-1,.,.,TGTGCCAGCAGTTCCCGACGGACTGAAGCTTTCTTT,CASSSRRTEAFF
TRBV19,TRBJ2-7,few,TRBD2,TGTGCCAGTAGACCAACAACGGGAGGGATTAACTACGAGCAGTACTTC,CASRPTTGGINYEQYF
TRBV9,TRBJ2-7,.,TRBD2,TGTGCCAGCAGCGTAGGACTAGCGGGAAGGGAGCAGTACTTC,CASSVGLAGREQYF
TRBV7-2,TRBJ2-3,.,.,TGTGCCAGCAGCCCGAATAGCGCCCCTGGGGATACGCAGTATTTT,CASSPNSAPGDTQYF
TRBV27,TRBJ1-2,.,.,TGTGCCAGCAGTTTGAGGCAGGGAAGGGAAGGCTACACCTTC,CASSLRQGREGYTF
TRBV7-3,TRBJ1-1,.,TRBD1,TGTGCCAGCGGACAGGGGGGGAACACTGAAGCTTTCTTT,CASGQGGNTEAFF
TRBV7-2,TRBJ2-7,.,.,TGTGCCAGCAGCTTATCGCGGGTGGCCTACGAGCAGTACTTC,CASSLSRVAYEQYF
TRBV2,TRBJ2-1,.,TRBD1,TGTGCCAGCAGTGGACAGGGTAATGAGCAGTTCTTC,CASSGQGNEQFF
TRBV19,TRBJ1-4,.,TRBD1,TGTGCCAGTAGTAGAGGGGACAGGCCGGGTGAAAAACTGTTTTTT,CASSRGDRPGEKLFF
TRBV7-9,TRBJ2-7,.,.,TGTGCCAGCAGCTTAGGATTGGGTTTGCAAGCCTACGAGCAGTACTTC,CASSLGLGLQAYEQYF
TRBV10-3,TRBJ2-5,once,.,TGTGCCATCAGTGAGAGGGAATTCCAAGAGACCCAGTACTTC,CAISEREFQETQYF
TRBV7-2,TRBJ2-7,.,.,TGTGCCAGCAGCTTAGGACAGCTCTCCTACGAGCAGTACTTC,CASSLGQLSYEQYF
TRBV6-5,TRBJ1-5,.,.,TGTGCCAGCAGTTACTTGAGGGGGAATCAGCCCCAGCATTTT,CASSYLRGNQPQHF
TRBV7-2,TRBJ1-1,.,TRBD1,TGTGCCAGCAGCTCCACCGGGACAGGGGGCACTGAAGCTTTCTTT,CASSSTGTGGTEAFF
TRBV2,TRBJ1-1,once,.,TGTGCCAGCAGTGATAGAGGGAGCACTGAAGCTTTCTTT,CASSDRGSTEAFF
TRBV19,TRBJ2-3,.,TRBD2,TGTGCCAGTAGTATCGCCGGGCCGGGGGGGACAGATACGCAGTATTTT,CASSIAGPGGTDTQYF
TRBV15,TRBJ2-2,.,TRBD1,TGTGCCACCAGCAGAGGACAGGGGGCGTTCACCGGGGAGCTGTTTTTT,CATSRGQGAFTGELFF
TRBV7-8,TRBJ2-7,.,.,TGTGCCAGCAGCCCTCAGTACGAGCAGTACTTC,CASSPQYEQYF
TRBV5-1,TRBJ1-5,.,.,TGCGCCAGCAGCCTACGAACAGGGACCAATCAGCCCCAGCATTTT,CASSLRTGTNQPQHF
TRBV6-6,TRBJ1-5,.,.,TGTGCCAGCAGGGAATATAGCAATCAGCCCCAGCATTTT,CASREYSNQPQHF
TRBV25-1,TRBJ2-1,.,TRBD2,TGTGCCAGCAGTGGATTACTAGCGTCCAATGAGCAGTTCTTC,CASSGLLASNEQFF
TRBV4-3,TRBJ2-7,.,TRBD1,TGCGCCAGCAGCCAAGATCAATTTGGGACAGGGGCCTACGAGCAGTACTTC,CASSQDQFGTGAYEQYF
TRBV6-5,TRBJ1-5,.,.,TGTGCCAGCCTGGGAGGGGGGGTGAGTCAGCCCCAGCATTTT,CASLGGGVSQPQHF
TRBV28,TRBJ1-2,.,.,TGTGCCAGCGGCTACTCTAACTATGGCTACACCTTC,CASGYSNYGYTF
TRBV27,TRBJ2-7,few,.,TGTGCCAGCAGTTTAATGCCGGGAGTGGGGGAGCAGTACTTC,CASSLMPGVGEQYF
TRBV6-5,TRBJ2-3,.,TRBD1,TGTGCCAGCAGTAGGGACAGCGGCACAGATACGCAGTATTTT,CASSRDSGTDTQYF
TRBV5-1,TRBJ2-1,.,TRBD2,TGCGCCAGCAGCTTGGACGGGACTAGCGGGATGAGCTCCTACAATGAGCAGTTCTTC,CASSLDGTSGMSSYNEQFF
TRBV7-2,TRBJ2-5,.,.,TGTGCCAGCAGAACTCAACGGAACCAAGAGACCCAGTACTTC,CASRTQRNQETQYF
TRBV6-2/TRBV6-3,TRBJ1-5,.,.,TGTGCCAGCAGTTCTACAGGCAATAGCAATCAGCCCCAGCATTTT,CASSSTGNSNQPQHF
TRBV5-4,TRBJ2-3,once,TRBD2,TGTGCCAGCAGCTTGGCGGGAGGGATCGGAGGAGATACGCAGTATTTT,CASSLAGGIGGDTQYF
TRBV24-1,TRBJ2-1,.,.,TGTGCCACCAGTGATTTGACTAGTAACAATGAGCAGTTCTTC,CATSDLTSNNEQFF
TRBV4-2,TRBJ2-3,.,TRBD2,TGTGCCAGCAAGCCAAGAGGCCTAGCGGGAGGAGATACGCAGTATTTT,CASKPRGLAGGDTQYF